This is a list of T cell receptor beta chains from one sample in a study of long-term antiretroviral therapy in people with HIV. The table came from immunoSEQ multiplex PCR; TCRdb's copy has only in-frame clones and leaves some out. The data contain over 25,000 clones, around 79% of them singletons. The specimen comprised unsorted PBMCs, sampled 1.1 years before starting antiretroviral therapy. These receptor sequences come from a woman in her twenties or thirties with HIV. CDR3s include the opening cysteine and the closing phenylalanine or tryptophan. The D gene is left open where the match is weak. The size of a clone is reported for some rows only, either as once, few or many, or as a class for expanded clones.

d_call	clone_size	v_call	j_call	cdr3_nt	cdr3_aa
NA	NA	TRBV7-3	TRBJ1-6	TGTGCCAGCAGCTTAGAAGGTGAAAGGCCCACTTCACCCCTCCACTTT	CASSLEGERPTSPLHF
NA	NA	TRBV6-4	TRBJ1-1	TGTGCCAGCAGGTTAAACAGGGATACTGAAGCTTTCTTT	CASRLNRDTEAFF
NA	NA	TRBV5-6	TRBJ1-2	TGTGCCAGCAGCTTTGCACCGAGGGGTTATAACTATGGCTACACCTTC	CASSFAPRGYNYGYTF
NA	NA	TRBV6-1	TRBJ1-2	TGTGCCAGCTCCCAACATGGCTACACCTTC	CASSQHGYTF
NA	NA	TRBV5-8	TRBJ2-3	TGTGCCAGCAGACCTGGTACAGGGAATACGCAGTATTTT	CASRPGTGNTQYF
TRBD2	NA	TRBV9	TRBJ2-3	TGTGCCAGCAGCGTATGGCTAGCGGGGGGGCCAGATACGCAGTATTTT	CASSVWLAGGPDTQYF
NA	NA	TRBV6-5	TRBJ1-1	TGTGCCAGCAGTGGTACGGGTAGCACTGAAGCTTTCTTT	CASSGTGSTEAFF
NA	NA	TRBV7-2	TRBJ1-1	TGTGCCAGCAGCTCCTCCCTGGGGGAGGGGAGTTGGAGCACTGAAGCTTTCTTT	CASSSSLGEGSWSTEAFF
NA	once	TRBV7-3	TRBJ2-2	TGTGCCAGCAGCTACCGCCCGGGGATCGGGGAGCTGTTTTTT	CASSYRPGIGELFF
NA	NA	TRBV7-6	TRBJ1-6	TGTGCCAGCAGCCGGGACGGAAATTCACCCCTCCACTTT	CASSRDGNSPLHF
NA	few	TRBV5-1	TRBJ2-2	TGCGCCAGCAGCTTAAGAGGGTTTAACGGGGAGCTGTTTTTT	CASSLRGFNGELFF
NA	few	TRBV6-5	TRBJ1-5	TGTGCCAGCAGTTACGCGGGAGGGGGTCAGCCCCAGCATTTT	CASSYAGGGQPQHF
TRBD1	NA	TRBV5-1	TRBJ1-2	TGCGCCAGCAGCTATACAGGGGGGGACTATGGCTACACCTTC	CASSYTGGDYGYTF
NA	NA	TRBV29-1	TRBJ2-1	TGCAGCGCCACCGGGGGTGGAGTAGCCAATGAGCAGTTCTTC	CSATGGGVANEQFF
NA	NA	TRBV21-1	TRBJ2-2	TGTGCCAGCAGAGGACCGGCTAGGACAGGGGAAGCCACCGGGGAGCTGTTTTTT	CASRGPARTGEATGELFF
NA	NA	TRBV25-1	TRBJ1-3	TGTGCCAGCCAGGGCTTAACGCAGGGGAGCTCTGGAAACACCATATATTTT	CASQGLTQGSSGNTIYF
TRBD2	NA	TRBV29-1	TRBJ2-4	TGCAGCGTTGTGGGACTAGCCAATATTCAGTACTTC	CSVVGLANIQYF
NA	once	TRBV18	TRBJ1-5	TGTGCCAGCTCACCACCCGGGGCGGGTGGAAGCAATCAGCCCCAGCATTTT	CASSPPGAGGSNQPQHF
NA	NA	TRBV27	TRBJ2-2	TGTGCCAGCAGTCTCTCGAACACCGGGGAGCTGTTTTTT	CASSLSNTGELFF
NA	few	TRBV29-1	TRBJ1-2	TGCAGCGGGTCGGCGGGCTACTATGGCTACACCTTC	CSGSAGYYGYTF
TRBD1	NA	TRBV29-1	TRBJ2-5	TGCAGCGTTGTAACAGGGGGGCTAGGGCGCGGGGAGACCCAGTACTTC	CSVVTGGLGRGETQYF
TRBD1	NA	TRBV6-1	TRBJ2-5	TGTGCCAGCAGCGAGACAGGGGGTTGGGAGACCCAGTACTTC	CASSETGGWETQYF
NA	NA	TRBV7-9	TRBJ2-1	TGTGCCAGCACCAGCGACGTGCAGGAGGGCAATGAGCAGTTCTTC	CASTSDVQEGNEQFF
NA	NA	TRBV7-9	TRBJ1-2	TGTGCCAGCAGCTCCGGCCCCGGGGGCGTCGAGGGCTACACCTTC	CASSSGPGGVEGYTF
NA	NA	TRBV4-1	TRBJ1-5	TGCGCCAGCAGCCAAGATGGTTTGGGGGCCGTGAGGGATCAGCCCCAGCATTTT	CASSQDGLGAVRDQPQHF
TRBD2	NA	TRBV9	TRBJ2-3	TGTGCCAGCAGCGTAGTCACGGGGGGGTTAGCTGGTACGCAGTATTTT	CASSVVTGGLAGTQYF
NA	few	TRBV5-6	TRBJ1-1	TGTGCCAGCAGCTTGGTAGGGAGGAACACTGAAGCTTTCTTT	CASSLVGRNTEAFF
TRBD1	once	TRBV19	TRBJ1-3	TGTGCCAGTAGGATGGGACAGGGGTCCCCCATATATTTT	CASRMGQGSPIYF
TRBD1	NA	TRBV6-5	TRBJ2-5	TGTGCCAGCAGTAGTTGGACAGGGTTTGCAGAGACCCAGTACTTC	CASSSWTGFAETQYF
NA	NA	TRBV7-9	TRBJ1-1	TGTGCCAGCAGCTCATCGGGGAACACTGAAGCTTTCTTT	CASSSSGNTEAFF
NA	NA	TRBV19	TRBJ1-1	TGTGCCAGTAGTATAGTACAGGGTAAGCACACTGAAGCTTTCTTT	CASSIVQGKHTEAFF
NA	NA	TRBV5-1	TRBJ2-5	TGCGCCAGCAGCTTATCCAACCAAGAGACCCAGTACTTC	CASSLSNQETQYF
NA	NA	TRBV9	TRBJ2-1	TGTGCCAGCAGCGTAGTAGAAGGTACGGTTGAGCAGTTCTTC	CASSVVEGTVEQFF
TRBD1	NA	TRBV6-5	TRBJ1-2	TGTGCCAGCTCGACTTTGGGACAGGGCTACACCTTC	CASSTLGQGYTF
NA	NA	TRBV5-1	TRBJ2-3	TGCGCCAGCAGCTTGGTTGGGGGATGGGGCACAGATACGCAGTATTTT	CASSLVGGWGTDTQYF
NA	NA	TRBV18	TRBJ2-7	TGTGCCAGCTCACCACCGGACCCGCCGTACGAGCAGTACTTC	CASSPPDPPYEQYF
TRBD1	NA	TRBV19	TRBJ2-2	TGTGCCAGTAAAACGGCAGGGGGCACCGGGGAGCTGTTTTTT	CASKTAGGTGELFF
NA	few	TRBV29-1	TRBJ1-5	TGCAGCGTTGAAAATGGGGAGCATCAGCCCCAGCATTTT	CSVENGEHQPQHF
NA	NA	TRBV5-5	TRBJ1-2	TGTGCCAGCAGCTTGGGGGGGTTCTACACCTTC	CASSLGGFYTF
NA	NA	TRBV6-6	TRBJ1-2	TGTGCCAGCTTAGGGGGACATCGCTATGGCTACACCTTC	CASLGGHRYGYTF
TRBD1	once	TRBV10-1	TRBJ1-2	TGCGCCAGCAGTGGGGCCCAGGGGGCGGACTATGGCTACACCTTC	CASSGAQGADYGYTF
TRBD2	NA	TRBV5-5	TRBJ2-2	TGTGCCAGCAGCCCCCCCGGGGCGGGGGGGATTCTGTTTTTT	CASSPPGAGGILFF
NA	NA	TRBV30	TRBJ1-6	TGTGCCGGCCGGAGAGGGTCCTATAATTCACCCCTCCACTTT	CAGRRGSYNSPLHF
NA	NA	TRBV9	TRBJ2-5	TGTGCCAGCAGCGCCGGACTACGTGATGAGACCCAGTACTTC	CASSAGLRDETQYF
NA	NA	TRBV9	TRBJ1-2	TGTGCCAGCAGCGCCCAGACGACCAACTTGGGCTACACCTTC	CASSAQTTNLGYTF
NA	NA	TRBV7-3	TRBJ2-1	TGTGCCAGCAGCGACTGGGACAATGAGCAGTTCTTC	CASSDWDNEQFF
NA	NA	TRBV5-1	TRBJ1-2	TGCGCCAGCAGCTCGCCGGGAGCTAACTATGGCTACACCTTC	CASSSPGANYGYTF
NA	NA	TRBV10-3	TRBJ1-1	TGTGCCATCGGAGGTGTGATCGACACTGAAGCTTTCTTT	CAIGGVIDTEAFF
NA	NA	TRBV7-9	TRBJ1-1	TGTGCCAGCAGCTCCACAGGCGGCTGGAACACTGAAGCTTTCTTT	CASSSTGGWNTEAFF
NA	few	TRBV27	TRBJ1-4	TGTGCCAGCAGTTTCATATCAACTAATGAAAAACTGTTTTTT	CASSFISTNEKLFF
TRBD1	NA	TRBV7-8	TRBJ2-1	TGTGCCAGCAGTTTTGGGACAGGGACCTACAATGAGCAGTTCTTC	CASSFGTGTYNEQFF
NA	once	TRBV9	TRBJ1-2	TGTGCCAGCAGCGTAGTTCCGCTGCCTAACTATGGCTACACCTTC	CASSVVPLPNYGYTF
TRBD2	NA	TRBV9	TRBJ2-2	TGTGCCAGCAGCGTAGCTAGCGGGTCGAACACCGGGGAGCTGTTTTTT	CASSVASGSNTGELFF
NA	NA	TRBV5-8	TRBJ1-4	TGTGCCAGCAGCAATCAGGTCAGGCGCGAAAAACTGTTTTTT	CASSNQVRREKLFF
NA	NA	TRBV7-9	TRBJ2-2	TGTGCCAGCAGCTCCCTCGGGGCCGAGCTGTTTTTT	CASSSLGAELFF
NA	once	TRBV5-6	TRBJ1-5	TGTGCCAGCAGCTTCGGTCCGAATCAGCCCCAGCATTTT	CASSFGPNQPQHF
TRBD2	NA	TRBV30	TRBJ2-3	TGTGCCTGGAGTTATCCGGGGGGGCCGAATACGCAGTATTTT	CAWSYPGGPNTQYF
NA	NA	TRBV9	TRBJ1-2	TGTGCCAGCAGCACCCTTGTGGATGGCTACACCTTC	CASSTLVDGYTF